These 21 T cell receptor beta chains were all obtained from the same sample, sequenced in a study of OX40 agonist ivuxolimab in advanced cancers. Method: immunoSEQ multiplex PCR; TCRdb's copy keeps in-frame clones and lacks some. The table lists around 100,000 clones, roughly 90% of them singletons. This specimen consisted of CD4+ or CD8+ T cells sorted from blood, obtained in a trial of the OX40 agonist ivuxolimab. These receptors were taken from an adult with an advanced solid tumor such as melanoma, head and neck, liver or kidney cancer.

The gene calls are TRBV19 and TRBJ2-2; weak D call: TRBD2 (6 bases). Trimming stripped 4 bases from V and 5 bases from J, with 11 bases between. Germline V CDR1 and CDR2: LNHDA, SQIVND (reference sequence). The CDR3 spans 14 residues. Here the CDR3 DNA reads TGTGCCAGTAGTAGGGACTTGACGACCGGGGAGCTGTTTTTT. This translates into CASSRDLTTGELFF.

This sequence joins TRBV9 and TRBJ2-5; possibly TRBD1 for D (5 bases). Germline V lookup: CDR1 SGDLS, CDR2 YYNGEE. V was cut by 0 bases and J by 3 bases, with 9 bases left in between. The CDR3 spans 14 residues. CDR3 bases: TGTGCCAGCAGCGTAGGTTCAGGGAAAGAGACCCAGTACTTC. Protein: CASSVGSGKETQYF.

The rearrangement uses TRBV10-3 and TRBJ2-7, with 9 bases lining up with TRBD1. CDR1 is ENHRY and CDR2 is SYGVKD in the germline V gene. The V segment lost 2 bases and the J segment 2 bases; nucleotides outside the gene matches: 10. This CDR3 has 17 amino acids. CDR3 sequence reads: CAISESRGQGQTYEQYF. DNA of the CDR3: TGTGCCATCAGTGAGAGTAGAGGACAGGGGCAAACCTACGAGCAGTACTTC.

This clone came up a few times. The V and J genes are TRBV10-3 and TRBJ1-2, with TRBD1 identical over 12 bases. J was trimmed by 8 bases and V by 10 bases; bases with no gene match: 14. The CDR3 has 15 residues. Germline-derived CDR1 and CDR2 are ENHRY and SYGVKD. CDR3 amino acids: CASGTGGNRMRGYTF. In DNA, the CDR3 is TGTGCCAGCGGGACAGGGGGCAACAGGATGCGGGGCTACACCTTC.

CDR3 in amino acids: CASSPLYTSGSKETQYF. CDR3 nucleotide sequence: TGCGCCAGCAGCCCCTTATATACTAGCGGGAGTAAGGAGACCCAGTACTTC. This chain links TRBV5-1 with TRBJ2-5; 11 positions match TRBD2. J was trimmed by 5 bases and V by 4 bases; bases with no gene match: 13. The CDR3 loop spans 17 amino acids. Germline CDR1 and CDR2: SGHRS and YFSETQ.

The J gene is TRBJ2-2, the V gene TRBV11-3, with TRBD1 matching 8 bases. Germline trimming cut 2 bases from V and 2 bases from J; bases unmatched to any gene: 4. The CDR3 consists of 16 residues. Looked up from germline, CDR1 is SGHNT and CDR2 is YENEEA. CDR3 region: CASSLSGTGNTGELFF. In DNA, the CDR3 is TGTGCCAGCAGCTTATCCGGGACAGGAAACACCGGGGAGCTGTTTTTT.

The rearrangement uses TRBV9 and TRBJ2-2; TRBD2 aligns across 10 bases. With V trimmed by 3 bases and J by 7 bases, 9 bases remained unmatched. The CDR3 is 16 amino acids. CDR1 and CDR2 (germline): SGDLS, YYNGEE. CDR3 region: CASSALAGVLGGELFF. The CDR3, as DNA: TGTGCCAGCAGCGCCCTAGCGGGAGTTTTGGGCGGGGAGCTGTTTTTT.

V is TRBV18 and J is TRBJ1-1; the D is unclear. The CDR3 extends over 14 amino acids. Trimming removed 2 bases from V and 1 base from J, with 8 bases in between. The germline gives CDR1 KGHSH, CDR2 LQKENI. The CDR3 coding sequence is TGTGCCAGCTCACCAGGGCAGAGGAACACTGAAGCTTTCTTT. It codes for CASSPGQRNTEAFF.

This chain uses TRBV6-5 with TRBJ2-5; D is perhaps TRBD2 (6 bases). The CDR3 totals 16 residues. Trimming stripped 2 bases from V and 5 bases from J, with 18 bases between. Germline V lookup: CDR1 MNHEY, CDR2 SVGAGI. CDR3 amino acids: CASSYRRAGSGETQYF. The DNA for the CDR3 is TGTGCCAGCAGTTACCGGAGGGCAGGGTCCGGGGAGACCCAGTACTTC.

The chain is built from TRBV28 and TRBJ2-1; either TRBD1 or TRBD2 may fit D (5 bases each). Germline V gene lookup returns CDR1 MDHEN and CDR2 SYDVKM. The CDR3 sequence is 16 residues long. Trimming took 5 bases from V and 5 from J, leaving 19 bases between them. CDR3 nucleotide sequence: TGTGCCAGCAGTCGAGACTCGGGACGGCAGAACAATGAGCAGTTCTTC. It encodes CASSRDSGRQNNEQFF.

The chain carries TRBV28 and TRBJ2-7; 8 bases line up with TRBD2. The CDR3 runs 15 residues. The trim removed 6 bases at V and 4 bases at J, leaving 11 bases unmatched. CDR1 is MDHEN, CDR2 SYDVKM, per germline. CDR3 amino acids: CASRSRGEASYEQYF. CDR3 sequence (DNA): TGTGCCAGCAGGTCGCGGGGGGAGGCCAGTTACGAGCAGTACTTC.

This rearrangement joins TRBV5-6 to TRBJ2-2; no firm D call. The CDR3 has 13 residues. Trimming took off 2 bases at V and 1 base at J, with 3 bases between the two ends. The germline CDR1 and CDR2 sequences are SGHDT and YYEEEE. The CDR3 sequence is CASSFENTGELFF. CDR3 DNA: TGTGCCAGCAGCTTCGAGAACACCGGGGAGCTGTTTTTT.

J is TRBJ2-2 and V is TRBV6-6; D is undetermined. CDR3 length: 15 amino acids. The V gene lost 4 bases and the J gene lost 4 bases, with 13 bases spanning the gap. CDR1 and CDR2 (germline): MNHNY, SVGAGI (reference sequence). The CDR3 nucleotides read TGTGCCAGCAGTTGGCCGGCCATCGGCACCGGGGAGCTGTTTTTT. As protein: CASSWPAIGTGELFF.

The V and J genes are TRBV7-2 and TRBJ1-1; D is undetermined. Per the germline V gene, CDR1 is SGHTA and CDR2 is FQGNSA. CDR3 length equals 13 residues. Trimming cost V 2 bases and J 7 bases, with 11 bases left between them. In nucleotides, the CDR3 is TGTGCCAGCAGCTTATTTGGGAGAAATGAAGCTTTCTTT. Translating gives CASSLFGRNEAFF. Supplemented by reference TRBV7-2 and TRBJ1-1, the full variable domain reads GAGVSQSPSNKVTEKGKDVELRCDPISGHTALYWYRQSLGQGLEFLIYFQGNSAPDKSGLPSDRFSAERTGGSVSTLTIQRTQQEDSAVYLCASSLFGRNEAFFGQGTRLTVV.

The gene calls are TRBV15 and TRBJ2-5, with a weak D call TRBD1 (5 bases). The CDR3 has 15 amino acids. Germline CDR1 and CDR2: LNHNV and YYDKDF (reference sequence). Between the trimmed V and J ends, which lost 0 bases and 5 bases, there was a span of 13 bases. CDR3 protein: CATSRDQGGFETQYF. CDR3 bases: TGTGCCACCAGCAGAGACCAGGGTGGGTTCGAGACCCAGTACTTC.

The chain couples TRBV18 to TRBJ2-1; 10 nucleotides line up with TRBD2. Germline assignment: CDR1 KGHSH and CDR2 LQKENI. The CDR3 is 16 residues long. The V segment lost 0 bases and the J segment 7 bases; nucleotides outside the gene matches: 6. DNA for the CDR3: TGTGCCAGCTCACCACCGTCAGCGGGAGGGCATAATGAGCAGTTCTTC. This codes for CASSPPSAGGHNEQFF.

The genes are TRBV28 and TRBJ2-7; D might be TRBD1 (6 bases). The V end was cut by 3 bases, the J end by 0 bases, with 12 bases between. The germline CDR1 and CDR2 sequences are MDHEN and SYDVKM. The CDR3 loop spans 15 amino acids. CDR3 amino acids: CASSFRAGVSYEQYF. CDR3 nucleotide sequence: TGTGCCAGCAGTTTCAGGGCAGGGGTCTCCTACGAGCAGTACTTC.

The rearrangement uses TRBV7-2 and TRBJ2-5, with 12 bases matching TRBD2. V lost 5 bases to trimming and J lost 2 bases; unmatched junction nucleotides: 12. The CDR3 extends over 18 amino acids. Per germline, CDR1 SGHTA and CDR2 FQGNSA. CDR3 DNA sequence: TGTGCCAGCAGCCGTGGTGGACTAGCGGGGCGCCGTCAAGAGACCCAGTACTTC. Translating it yields CASSRGGLAGRRQETQYF.

The rearrangement uses TRBV30 and TRBJ2-1, with unresolved D. The V gene lost 1 base and the J gene lost 4 bases, with 8 bases spanning the gap. Looked up from germline, CDR1 is GTSNPN and CDR2 is SVGIG (reference sequence). The CDR3 has 13 amino acids. The CDR3 nucleotides are TGTGCCTGGAGTGGGCAGACTTACAATGAGCAGTTCTTC. It yields the protein CAWSGQTYNEQFF.

The V call is TRBV11-2, the J call TRBJ2-2; 9 nucleotides line up with TRBD2. Looked up from germline, CDR1 is SGHAT and CDR2 is FQNNGV. The J segment lost 5 bases and the V segment lost 5 bases, leaving 6 bases of the junction unmatched. The CDR3 has 15 amino acids. CDR3 in amino acids: CASSNSGSRTGELFF. The CDR3 nucleotides read TGTGCCAGCAGCAATAGCGGGAGTAGGACCGGGGAGCTGTTTTTT.

V and J are TRBV28 and TRBJ2-7, with 10 positions matching TRBD1. The germline gives CDR1 MDHEN, CDR2 SYDVKM. The CDR3 totals 15 residues. J lost 7 bases, V lost 7 bases, and 13 bases had no gene match. CDR3 loop: CASTELGTGVREQYF. Written as DNA, the CDR3 is TGTGCCAGCACCGAGCTCGGGACAGGGGTGCGAGAGCAGTACTTC.